This T cell receptor beta chain comes out of a study of blood T cell repertoires in COVID-19. Background on the study: Specimens from acute and convalescent COVID-19 originated in the United States, Italy and Spain. Sources were T cells, B-cell-depleted T cells, or PBMCs; the material itself was cDNA or gDNA.

This CDR3 contains 13 residues. The V gene's germline CDR1 is SGHRS and CDR2 YFSETQ. Trimming pared 4 bases from V and 1 base from J, leaving 8 bases between. Source study methods: Reference gene primer amplification yielded estimated nucleated cell counts. TCRdb's table, derived via immunoSEQ multiplex PCR, lists solely in-frame clones and lacks some. For V, J and clone size, that table is used; D and trimming come from the DNA. The sample lists 250,000 to 300,000 clones; 81% were seen once. The origin of this receptor is an older woman with active or convalescent COVID-19. The specimen sequenced was peripheral blood. The chain is built from TRBV5-1 and TRBJ2-5; D gene ambiguous. The CDR3: CASSPPGQETQYF. The DNA for the CDR3 is TGCGCCAGCAGCCCCCCCGGCCAAGAGACCCAGTACTTC.